The 15 T cell receptor beta chains reported below all come from one sample, sequenced in a study of spatial heterogeneity in lung cancer. Time point defined: sample taken at primary tumor resection. For these receptors, no antigen is known. Study outcomes and limitations: Counts that tracked tumor mutation counts were those of expanded intratumoral alpha and beta TCRs.

TCRdb reanalysed the 5' RACE reads using MiXCR and keeps one entry per CDR3 protein. This sample carries 4,000 to 5,500 distinct CDR3 sequences, 9.5% to 15% of them seen once, and the ten largest clones take 26%. The specimen was lung tumor tissue, collected at surgery. These receptors came from a male donor with early-stage non-small cell lung cancer.

In this sample, this clonotype is medium-sized (0.01 to 0.1%). The gene calls are TRBV20-1 and TRBJ2-7; D gene unclear. Germline V CDR1 and CDR2: DFQATT, SNEGSKA (reference sequence). This CDR3 has 12 amino acids. V was pared by 4 bases and J by 2 bases, with 9 bases between. The DNA for the CDR3 is TGCAGTGCTAATGGTGGGACCTACGAGCAGTACTTC. Encoded protein: CSANGGTYEQYF.

This clonotype was counted only a few times. CDR3 residues: CASSPPGRDSPLHF. DNA of the CDR3: TGTGCCAGCAGTCCTCCGGGGCGTGATTCACCCCTCCACTTT. V and J are TRBV3-1 and TRBJ1-6; the D gene is possibly TRBD1 (5 bases). Between the trimmed V and J ends, which lost 6 bases and 8 bases, there was a span of 14 bases. CDR3 length equals 14 residues. Germline loops: CDR1 LGHDT, CDR2 YNNKEL (reference sequence).

The chain carries TRBV5-1 and TRBJ2-3, with 7 bases that match TRBD2. V lost 4 bases to trimming and J lost 1 base; unmatched junction nucleotides: 9. The germline V gene has CDR1 SGHRS and CDR2 YFSETQ. The CDR3 has 16 amino acids. The CDR3 nucleotides read TGCGCCAGCAGCATTTCCCGACTAGCAGGCACAGATACGCAGTATTTT. Its translation is CASSISRLAGTDTQYF.

In its sample, this clonotype ranks as medium-sized. This chain uses TRBV6-6 with TRBJ1-5; 7 nucleotides match TRBD1. Germline V lookup: CDR1 MNHNY, CDR2 SVGAGI (reference sequence). With 5 bases clipped from V and 3 bases from J, the junction kept 4 bases outside the gene matches. The CDR3 sequence is 14 residues long. The CDR3 loop reads CASSQGQYNQPQHF. CDR3 nucleotides: TGTGCCAGCAGTCAGGGACAGTACAATCAGCCCCAGCATTTT.

This clonotype counts as large. V and J are TRBV11-2 and TRBJ2-3; D is uncertain. The CDR3 is 12 residues long. Germline CDR1 is SGHAT and CDR2 is FQNNGV. V was pared by 4 bases and J by 2 bases, with 4 bases between. CDR3 nucleotides: TGTGCCAGCAGCTATTACACAGATACGCAGTATTTT. Its translation: CASSYYTDTQYF.

By sample fraction, this clonotype is medium-sized. CDR3 in DNA: TGCAGCGTAGAAATCTCCGAGACAGCTACCTACGAGCAGTACTTC. Residues: CSVEISETATYEQYF. The chain has TRBV29-1 and TRBJ2-7, with a tentative D call TRBD1 (5 bases). The CDR3 contains 15 residues. Germline values: CDR1 SQVTM, CDR2 ANQGSEA. The V and J ends lost 6 bases and 2 bases respectively, with 20 bases between them.

This clonotype was detected only a few times. The rearrangement uses TRBV6-6 and TRBJ2-7; tentative D call: TRBD1 (5 bases). This CDR3 is 14 amino acids long. Between the trimmed V and J ends, which lost 7 bases and 0 bases, there was a span of 13 bases. Germline loops: CDR1 MNHNY, CDR2 SVGAGI (reference sequence). The CDR3 protein is CASKISRASYEQYF. The CDR3 coding sequence is TGTGCCAGCAAAATTAGCAGGGCCTCCTACGAGCAGTACTTC.

Ten or more counts support this clonotype. The chain joins TRBV20-1 to TRBJ2-7; D possibly matches TRBD1 or TRBD2 (6 bases each). V was shortened by 6 bases and J by 7 bases, with 16 bases between the two germline ends. The germline CDR1 and CDR2 sequences are DFQATT and SNEGSKA (reference sequence). CDR3 length equals 12 residues. CDR3 loop: CSAQGWGVEQYF. The CDR3 nucleotides are TGCAGTGCCCAGGGGTGGGGGGTAGAGCAGTACTTC.

This clonotype was seen ten or more times. The chain employs TRBV28 and TRBJ1-1; D unresolved. Trimming removed 5 bases from V and 7 bases from J, with 14 bases in between. This CDR3 contains 13 residues. The germline CDR1 and CDR2 sequences are MDHEN and SYDVKM. The CDR3 reads CASSPPLLVEAFF. The CDR3 DNA sequence: TGTGCCAGCAGTCCCCCGTTGTTGGTTGAAGCTTTCTTT. Filled out from reference TRBV28 and TRBJ1-1, the complete variable domain reads DVKVTQSSRYLVKRTGEKVFLECVQDMDHENMFWYRQDPGLGLRLIYFSYDVKMKEKGDIPEGYSVSREKKERFSLILESASTNQTSMYLCASSPPLLVEAFFGQGTRLTVV.

This clonotype was counted a few times. The rearrangement joins TRBV28 to TRBJ1-1, with D possibly being TRBD1 (5 bases). This CDR3 has 17 amino acids. Trimming left V 1 base short and J 0 bases short, with 15 bases between. Germline-derived CDR1 and CDR2 are MDHEN and SYDVKM. In DNA form, the CDR3 reads TGTGCCAGCAGTTTATCCCTCCGGACACAAATGAACACTGAAGCTTTCTTT. This encodes CASSLSLRTQMNTEAFF.

This clonotype is large by share. CDR3 region: CSVSGLAGGSYNEQFF. DNA for the CDR3: TGCAGCGTTAGCGGACTAGCGGGGGGCTCCTACAATGAGCAGTTCTTC. J is TRBJ2-1 and V is TRBV29-1, with 14 bases fitting TRBD2. V lost 5 bases, J lost 0 bases, and 3 bases stayed unmatched. Germline V gene lookup returns CDR1 SQVTM and CDR2 ANQGSEA. The CDR3 runs 16 residues.

This clonotype has a count of ten or more. The chain couples TRBV13 to TRBJ1-1; 7 nucleotides align to TRBD1. With V trimmed by 5 bases and J by 4 bases, 4 bases remained unmatched. The CDR3 has 13 residues. The V gene's germline CDR1 is PRHDT and CDR2 FYEKMQ (reference sequence). The CDR3 nucleotides read TGTGCCAGCAGCCCACCAGGGGGCACTGAAGCTTTCTTT. Protein: CASSPPGGTEAFF.

Sample share makes this clonotype medium-sized. The CDR3, as DNA: TGTGCCAGCAGTTTGGCGGGGGAGACCCAGTACTTC. It translates to CASSLAGETQYF. V is TRBV6-5 and J is TRBJ2-5; tentative D call: TRBD2 (6 bases). Per the germline V gene, CDR1 is MNHEY and CDR2 is SVGAGI. The CDR3 spans 12 residues. Trimming removed 4 bases from V and 5 bases from J, with 8 bases in between.

By share, this clonotype ranks as large. This sequence joins TRBV6-2 or TRBV6-3 and TRBJ1-1; 9 nucleotides line up with TRBD1. The CDR3 covers 16 residues. V lost 6 bases, J lost 7 bases, and 15 bases stayed unmatched. Per the germline V gene, CDR1 is MNHEY and CDR2 is SVGEGT. CDR3: CASRKPGTGKRDEAFF. CDR3 sequence (DNA): TGTGCCAGCAGAAAACCCGGGACAGGGAAGCGGGATGAAGCTTTCTTT.

The rearrangement joins TRBV6-6 to TRBJ1-1; D unresolved. V lost 8 bases to trimming and J lost 5 bases, with 9 bases between them. Germline CDR1 reads MNHNY; CDR2 reads SVGAGI (reference sequence). The CDR3 extends over 11 amino acids. CDR3 nucleotide sequence: TGTGCCAGCGACGGGTTGACTGAAGCTTTCTTT. The encoded protein is CASDGLTEAFF.